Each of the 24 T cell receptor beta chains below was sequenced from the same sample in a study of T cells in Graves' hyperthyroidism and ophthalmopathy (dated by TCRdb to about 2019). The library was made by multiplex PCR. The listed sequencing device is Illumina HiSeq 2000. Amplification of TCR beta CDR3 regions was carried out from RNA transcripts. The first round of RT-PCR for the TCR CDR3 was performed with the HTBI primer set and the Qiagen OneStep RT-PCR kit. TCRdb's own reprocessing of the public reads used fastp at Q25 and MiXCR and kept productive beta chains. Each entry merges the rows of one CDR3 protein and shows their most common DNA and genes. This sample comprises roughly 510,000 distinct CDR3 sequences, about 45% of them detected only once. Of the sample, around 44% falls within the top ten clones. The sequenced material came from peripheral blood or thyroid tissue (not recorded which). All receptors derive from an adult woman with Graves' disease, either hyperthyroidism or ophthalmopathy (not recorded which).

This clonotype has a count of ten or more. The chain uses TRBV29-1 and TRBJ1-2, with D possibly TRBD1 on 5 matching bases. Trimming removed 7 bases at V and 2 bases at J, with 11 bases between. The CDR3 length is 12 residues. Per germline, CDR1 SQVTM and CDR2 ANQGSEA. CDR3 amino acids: CSARDANYGYTF. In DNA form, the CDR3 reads TGCAGCGCCCGGGACGCCAACTATGGCTACACCTTC.

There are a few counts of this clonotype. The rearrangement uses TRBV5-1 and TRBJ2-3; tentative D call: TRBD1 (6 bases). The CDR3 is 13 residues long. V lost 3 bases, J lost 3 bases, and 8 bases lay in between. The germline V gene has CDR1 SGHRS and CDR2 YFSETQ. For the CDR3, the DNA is TGCGCCAGCAGCTCGGGGACAACAGATACGCAGTATTTT. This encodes CASSSGTTDTQYF. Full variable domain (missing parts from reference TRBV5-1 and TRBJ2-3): KAGVTQTPRYLIKTRGQQVTLSCSPISGHRSVSWYQQTPGQGLQFLFEYFSETQRNKGNFPGRFSGRQFSNSRSEMNVSTLELGDSALYLCASSSGTTDTQYFGPGTRLTVL.

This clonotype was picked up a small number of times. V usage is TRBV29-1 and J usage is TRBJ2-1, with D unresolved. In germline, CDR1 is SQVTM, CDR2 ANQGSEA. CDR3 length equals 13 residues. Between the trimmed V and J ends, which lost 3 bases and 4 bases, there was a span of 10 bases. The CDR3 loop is CSVDPVVYNEQFF. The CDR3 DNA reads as TGCAGCGTTGATCCCGTGGTGTACAATGAGCAGTTCTTC.

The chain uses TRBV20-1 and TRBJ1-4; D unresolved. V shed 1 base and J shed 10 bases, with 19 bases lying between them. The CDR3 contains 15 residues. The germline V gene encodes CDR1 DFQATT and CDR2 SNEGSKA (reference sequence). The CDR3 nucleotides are TGCAGTGCTAGAGCCTTATGGAGGGATTTCAGAAAACTGTTTTTT. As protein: CSARALWRDFRKLFF.

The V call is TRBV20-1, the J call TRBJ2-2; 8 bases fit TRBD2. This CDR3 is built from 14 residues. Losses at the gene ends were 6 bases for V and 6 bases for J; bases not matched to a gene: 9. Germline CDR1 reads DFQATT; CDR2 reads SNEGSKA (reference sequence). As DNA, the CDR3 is TGCAGTGCCTTTAGCGGGAAGGGGGCCGGGGAGCTGTTTTTT. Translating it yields CSAFSGKGAGELFF.

CDR3 bases: TGTGCCAGCAGCGCAACAGGGGGTGGCTACACCTTC. This codes for CASSATGGGYTF. V gene TRBV7-8 combines with J gene TRBJ1-2; 8 bases are shared with TRBD1. V shed 5 bases, J shed 7 bases, and the junction held 3 bases outside the gene matches. The CDR3 runs to 12 residues. Looked up from germline, CDR1 is SGHVS and CDR2 is FQNEAQ.

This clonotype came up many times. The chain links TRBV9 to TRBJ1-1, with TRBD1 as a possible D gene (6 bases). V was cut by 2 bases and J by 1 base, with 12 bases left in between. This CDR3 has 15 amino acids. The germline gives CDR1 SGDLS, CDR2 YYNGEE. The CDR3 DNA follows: TGTGCCAGCAGCGTTCAGGGGTCGGGGAACACTGAAGCTTTCTTT. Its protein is CASSVQGSGNTEAFF. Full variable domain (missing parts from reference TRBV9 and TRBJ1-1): DSGVTQTPKHLITATGQRVTLRCSPRSGDLSVYWYQQSLDQGLQFLIQYYNGEERAKGNILERFSAQQFPDLHSELNLSSLELGDSALYFCASSVQGSGNTEAFFGQGTRLTVV.

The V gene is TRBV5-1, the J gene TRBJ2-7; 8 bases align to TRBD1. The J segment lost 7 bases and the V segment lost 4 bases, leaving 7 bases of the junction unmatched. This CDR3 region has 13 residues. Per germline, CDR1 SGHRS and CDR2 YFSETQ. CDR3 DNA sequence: TGCGCCAGCAGCCCACCCCGACAGGGGGAGCAGTACTTC. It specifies CASSPPRQGEQYF.

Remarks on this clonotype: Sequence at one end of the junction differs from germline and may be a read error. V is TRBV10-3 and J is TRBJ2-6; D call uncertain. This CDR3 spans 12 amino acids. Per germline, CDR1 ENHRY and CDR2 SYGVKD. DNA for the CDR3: TGTGCCATCAGTGATCAGCAGAACACTGAAGCTTTC. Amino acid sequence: CAISDQQNTEAF.

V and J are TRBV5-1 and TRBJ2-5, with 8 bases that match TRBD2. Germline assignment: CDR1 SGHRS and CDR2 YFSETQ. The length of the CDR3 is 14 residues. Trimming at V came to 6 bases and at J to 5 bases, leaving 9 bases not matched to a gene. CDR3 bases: TGCGCCAGCAAGGAGCGGGAGATGTGGGAGACCCAGTACTTC. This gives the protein CASKEREMWETQYF.

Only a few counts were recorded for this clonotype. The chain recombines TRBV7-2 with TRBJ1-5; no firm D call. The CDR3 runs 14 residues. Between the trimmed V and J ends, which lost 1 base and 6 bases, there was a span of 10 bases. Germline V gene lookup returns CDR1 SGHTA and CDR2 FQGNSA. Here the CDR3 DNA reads TGTGCCAGCAGCTTAGAATGGGGTCCTCAGCCCCAGCATTTT. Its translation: CASSLEWGPQPQHF.

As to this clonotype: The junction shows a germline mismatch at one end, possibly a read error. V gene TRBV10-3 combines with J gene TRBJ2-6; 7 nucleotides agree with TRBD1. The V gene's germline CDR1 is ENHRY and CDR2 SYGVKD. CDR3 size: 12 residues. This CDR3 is CAMRQGQDTEAF. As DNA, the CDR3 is TGTGCCATGAGACAGGGCCAAGACACTGAAGCTTTC.

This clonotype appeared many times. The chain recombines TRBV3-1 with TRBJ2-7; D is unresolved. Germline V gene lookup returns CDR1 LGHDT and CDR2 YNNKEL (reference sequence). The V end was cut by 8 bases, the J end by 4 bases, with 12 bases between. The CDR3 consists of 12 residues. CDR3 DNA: TGTGCCAGCGGTGATAGCACGTACGAGCAGTACTTC. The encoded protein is CASGDSTYEQYF.

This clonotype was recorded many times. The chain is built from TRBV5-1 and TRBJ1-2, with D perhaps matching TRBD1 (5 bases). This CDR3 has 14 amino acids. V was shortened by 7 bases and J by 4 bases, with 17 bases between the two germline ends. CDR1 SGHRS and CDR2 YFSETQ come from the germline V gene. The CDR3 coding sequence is TGCGCCAGCGGACCCGGTCAGGGCTTCTATGGCTACACCTTC. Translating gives CASGPGQGFYGYTF.

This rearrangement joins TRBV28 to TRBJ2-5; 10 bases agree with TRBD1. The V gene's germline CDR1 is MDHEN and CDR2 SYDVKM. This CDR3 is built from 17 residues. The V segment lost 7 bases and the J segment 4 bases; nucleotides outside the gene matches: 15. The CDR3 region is CASTALTGQGEGETQYF. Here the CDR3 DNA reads TGTGCCAGCACCGCGTTAACCGGACAGGGGGAAGGAGAGACCCAGTACTTC.

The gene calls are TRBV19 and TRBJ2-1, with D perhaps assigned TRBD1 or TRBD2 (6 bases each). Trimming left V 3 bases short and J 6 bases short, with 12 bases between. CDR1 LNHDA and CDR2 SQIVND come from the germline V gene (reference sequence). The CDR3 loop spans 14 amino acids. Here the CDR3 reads CASSIQQGGNEQFF. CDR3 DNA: TGTGCCAGTAGTATCCAACAGGGAGGCAATGAGCAGTTCTTC.

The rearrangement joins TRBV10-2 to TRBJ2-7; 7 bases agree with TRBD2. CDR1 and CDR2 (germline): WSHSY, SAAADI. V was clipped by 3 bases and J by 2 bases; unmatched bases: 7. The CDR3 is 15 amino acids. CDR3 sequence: CASSDGLGRAYEQYF. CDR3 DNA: TGCGCCAGCAGTGACGGACTAGGGAGAGCCTACGAGCAGTACTTC.

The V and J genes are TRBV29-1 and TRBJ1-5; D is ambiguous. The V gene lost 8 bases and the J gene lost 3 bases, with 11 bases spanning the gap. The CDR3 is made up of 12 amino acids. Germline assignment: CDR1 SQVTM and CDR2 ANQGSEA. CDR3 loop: CSLGGVNQPQHF. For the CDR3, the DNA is TGCAGCTTGGGTGGAGTCAATCAGCCCCAGCATTTT.

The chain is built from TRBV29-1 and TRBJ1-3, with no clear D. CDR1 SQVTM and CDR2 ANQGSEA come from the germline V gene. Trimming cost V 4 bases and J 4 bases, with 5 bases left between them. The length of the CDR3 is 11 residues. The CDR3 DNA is TGCAGCGTTGGGGTGGGAAACACCATATATTTT. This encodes CSVGVGNTIYF.

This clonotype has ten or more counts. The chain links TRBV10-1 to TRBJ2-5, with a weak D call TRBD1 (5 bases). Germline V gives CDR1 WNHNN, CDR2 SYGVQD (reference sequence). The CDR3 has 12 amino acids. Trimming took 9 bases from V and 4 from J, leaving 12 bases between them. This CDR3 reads CARDNQGETQYF. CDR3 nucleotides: TGCGCCAGGGACAATCAGGGAGAGACCCAGTACTTC.

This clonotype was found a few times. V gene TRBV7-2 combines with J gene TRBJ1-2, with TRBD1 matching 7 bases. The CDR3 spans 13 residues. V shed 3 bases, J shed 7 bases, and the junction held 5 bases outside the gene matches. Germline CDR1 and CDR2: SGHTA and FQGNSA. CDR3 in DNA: TGTGCCAGCAGCTTGGACAGGAGGGGTGGCTACACCTTC. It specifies CASSLDRRGGYTF.

The DNA for the CDR3 is TGTGCCAGCAGCCCTACAGGGCCGGCAGTCTACGAGCAGTACTTC. It specifies CASSPTGPAVYEQYF. The chain combines TRBV7-9 with TRBJ2-7, with D possibly matching TRBD1 (6 bases). The CDR3 has 15 amino acids. Germline CDR1 is SEHNR and CDR2 is FQNEAQ (reference sequence). Trimming shortened V by 5 bases and J by 3 bases, and 17 bases separated the two germline ends.

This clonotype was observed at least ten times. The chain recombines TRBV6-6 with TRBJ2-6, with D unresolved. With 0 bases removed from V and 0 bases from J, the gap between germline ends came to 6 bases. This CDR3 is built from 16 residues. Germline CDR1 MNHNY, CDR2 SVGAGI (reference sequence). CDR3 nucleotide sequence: TGTGCCAGCAGTTACTCGGCATTCTCTGGGGCCAACGTCCTGACTTTC. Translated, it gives CASSYSAFSGANVLTF.

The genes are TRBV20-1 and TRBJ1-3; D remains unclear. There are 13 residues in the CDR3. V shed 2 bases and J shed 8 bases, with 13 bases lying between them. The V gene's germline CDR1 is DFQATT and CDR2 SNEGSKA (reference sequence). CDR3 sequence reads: CSARQSYGYTIYF. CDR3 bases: TGCAGTGCTAGACAGAGCTATGGCTACACCATATATTTT.